This T cell receptor beta chain originates from a study of shared clonotypes between healthy human individuals. Findings of the study overall: A handful of donors had about 5.1% of their naive CD4 clonotypes in common. Among the subsets, naive ones generally showed larger estimated richness than memory ones.

For this clone: Its antigen is undetermined.

Assay: immunoSEQ multiplex PCR; the TCRdb copy retains only in-frame clones and omits some. The table lists 1,400,000 or so clones, approximately 98.5% of them singletons. The CDR3 is made up of 16 amino acids. V lost 6 bases and J 2 bases, leaving 17 bases between the germline ends. Looked up from germline, CDR1 is LNHDA and CDR2 is SQIVND (reference sequence). The sequenced material came from naive CD4+ T cells sorted from blood. Regarding subset: CD45RA+ positively selected. This TCR derives from a man aged 25 to 40 in good health. V usage is TRBV19 and J usage is TRBJ2-1; D is unclear. The CDR3 DNA is TGTGCCAGTAGCTTCAAAATCGGGTTGACCTACAATGAGCAGTTCTTC. Residues: CASSFKIGLTYNEQFF.